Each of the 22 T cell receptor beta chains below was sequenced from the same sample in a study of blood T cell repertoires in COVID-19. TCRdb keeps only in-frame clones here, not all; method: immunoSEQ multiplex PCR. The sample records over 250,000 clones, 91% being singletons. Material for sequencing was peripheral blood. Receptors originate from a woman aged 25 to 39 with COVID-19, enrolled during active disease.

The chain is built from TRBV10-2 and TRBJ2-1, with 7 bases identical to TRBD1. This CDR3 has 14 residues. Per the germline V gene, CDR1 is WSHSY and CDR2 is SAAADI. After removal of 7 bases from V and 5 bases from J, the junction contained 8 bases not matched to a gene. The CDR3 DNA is TGCGCCAGCACCCTCGACAGGGTCAACAATGAGCAGTTCTTC. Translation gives CASTLDRVNNEQFF.

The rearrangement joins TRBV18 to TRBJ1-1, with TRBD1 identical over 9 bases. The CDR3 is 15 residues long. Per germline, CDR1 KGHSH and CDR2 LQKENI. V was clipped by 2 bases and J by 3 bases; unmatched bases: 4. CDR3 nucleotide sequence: TGTGCCAGCTCACCAGTGGGGACAGGGTACACTGAAGCTTTCTTT. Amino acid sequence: CASSPVGTGYTEAFF.

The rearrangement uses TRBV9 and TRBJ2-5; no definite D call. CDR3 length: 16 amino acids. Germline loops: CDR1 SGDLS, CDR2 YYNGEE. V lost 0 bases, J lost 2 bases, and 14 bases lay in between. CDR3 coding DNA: TGTGCCAGCAGCGTAGTCGGTGGAGCCCAACAAGAGACCCAGTACTTC. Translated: CASSVVGGAQQETQYF.

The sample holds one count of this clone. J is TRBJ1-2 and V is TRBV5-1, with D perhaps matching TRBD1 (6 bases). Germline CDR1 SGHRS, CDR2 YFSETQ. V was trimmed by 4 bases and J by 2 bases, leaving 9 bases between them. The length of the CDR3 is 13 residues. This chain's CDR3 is CASSPDRNYGYTF. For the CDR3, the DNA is TGCGCCAGCAGCCCAGACAGGAACTATGGCTACACCTTC.

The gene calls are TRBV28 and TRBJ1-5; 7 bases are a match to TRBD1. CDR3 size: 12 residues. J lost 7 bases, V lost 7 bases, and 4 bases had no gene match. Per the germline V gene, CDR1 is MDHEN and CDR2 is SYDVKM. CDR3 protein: CASKTGQQPQHF. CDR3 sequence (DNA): TGTGCCAGCAAGACAGGGCAACAGCCCCAGCATTTT.

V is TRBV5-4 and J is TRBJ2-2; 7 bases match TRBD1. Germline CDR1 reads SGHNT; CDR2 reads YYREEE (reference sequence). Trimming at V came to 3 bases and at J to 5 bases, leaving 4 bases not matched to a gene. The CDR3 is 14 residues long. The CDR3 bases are TGTGCCAGCAGCTGGGACAGTTCAACCGGGGAGCTGTTTTTT. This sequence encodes CASSWDSSTGELFF. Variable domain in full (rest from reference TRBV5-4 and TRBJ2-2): ETGVTQSPTHLIKTRGQQVTLRCSSQSGHNTVSWYQQALGQGPQFIFQYYREEENGRGNFPPRFSGLQFPNYSSELNVNALELDDSALYLCASSWDSSTGELFFGEGSRLTVL.

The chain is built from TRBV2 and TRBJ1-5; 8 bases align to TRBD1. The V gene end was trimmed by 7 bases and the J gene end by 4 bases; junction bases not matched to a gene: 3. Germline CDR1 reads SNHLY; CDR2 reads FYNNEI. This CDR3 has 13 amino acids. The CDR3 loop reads CASTGQGNQPQHF. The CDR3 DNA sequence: TGTGCCAGCACAGGACAGGGTAATCAGCCCCAGCATTTT.

The CDR3 region has the DNA TGCAGCGTTATGACGGGTACCTACGAGCAGTACTTC. Amino acid sequence: CSVMTGTYEQYF. The chain combines TRBV29-1 with TRBJ2-7; D is uncertain. V lost 5 bases to trimming and J lost 2 bases, with 10 bases between them. CDR3 size: 12 residues. In germline, CDR1 is SQVTM, CDR2 ANQGSEA.

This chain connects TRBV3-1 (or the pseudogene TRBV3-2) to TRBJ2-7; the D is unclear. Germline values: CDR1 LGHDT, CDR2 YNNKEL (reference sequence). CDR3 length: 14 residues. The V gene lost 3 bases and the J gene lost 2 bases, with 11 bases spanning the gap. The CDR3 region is CASSHVAATYEQYF. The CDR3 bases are TGTGCCAGCAGCCATGTAGCAGCCACCTACGAGCAGTACTTC.

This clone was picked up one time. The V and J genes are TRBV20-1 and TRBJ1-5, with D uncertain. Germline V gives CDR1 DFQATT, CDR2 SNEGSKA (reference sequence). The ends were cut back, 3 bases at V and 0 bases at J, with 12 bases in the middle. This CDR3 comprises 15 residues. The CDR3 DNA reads TGCAGTGCTAGTACGTCCGCTAATAGCAATCAGCCCCAGCATTTT. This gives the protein CSASTSANSNQPQHF.

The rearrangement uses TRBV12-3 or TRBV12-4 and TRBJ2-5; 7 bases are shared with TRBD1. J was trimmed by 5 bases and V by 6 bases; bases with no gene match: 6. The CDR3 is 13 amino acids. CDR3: CASSKTGMETQYF. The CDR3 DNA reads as TGTGCCAGCAGCAAGACAGGGATGGAGACCCAGTACTTC.

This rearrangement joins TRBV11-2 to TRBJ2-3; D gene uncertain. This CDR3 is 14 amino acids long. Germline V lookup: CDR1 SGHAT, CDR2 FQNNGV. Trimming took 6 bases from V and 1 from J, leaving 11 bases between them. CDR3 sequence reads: CASSSVPRTDTQYF. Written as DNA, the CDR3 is TGTGCCAGCAGTTCGGTCCCACGCACAGATACGCAGTATTTT.

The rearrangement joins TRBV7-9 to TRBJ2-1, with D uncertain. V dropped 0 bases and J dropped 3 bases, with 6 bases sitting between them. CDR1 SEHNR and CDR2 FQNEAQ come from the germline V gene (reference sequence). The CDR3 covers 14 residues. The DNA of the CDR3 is TGTGCCAGCAGCTTAGCGACTCGCTACAATGAGCAGTTCTTC. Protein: CASSLATRYNEQFF.

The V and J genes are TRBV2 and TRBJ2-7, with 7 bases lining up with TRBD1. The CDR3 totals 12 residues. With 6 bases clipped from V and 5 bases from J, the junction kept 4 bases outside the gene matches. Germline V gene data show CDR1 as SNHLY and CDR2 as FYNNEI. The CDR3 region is CASSFDRDEQYF. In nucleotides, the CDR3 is TGTGCCAGCAGCTTCGACAGGGACGAGCAGTACTTC.

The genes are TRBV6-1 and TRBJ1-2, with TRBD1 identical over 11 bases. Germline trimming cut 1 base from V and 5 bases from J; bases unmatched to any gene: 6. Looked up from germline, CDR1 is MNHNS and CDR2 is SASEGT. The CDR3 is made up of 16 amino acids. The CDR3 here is CASSEGGTGGVYGYTF. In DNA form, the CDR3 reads TGTGCCAGCAGTGAAGGTGGGACAGGGGGTGTGTATGGCTACACCTTC.

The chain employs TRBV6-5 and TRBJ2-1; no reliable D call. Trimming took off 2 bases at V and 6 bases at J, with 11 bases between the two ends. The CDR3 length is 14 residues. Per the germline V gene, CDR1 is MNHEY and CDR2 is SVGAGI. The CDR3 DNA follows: TGTGCCAGCAGTTACCTGCCGGTAGCCAATGAGCAGTTCTTC. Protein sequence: CASSYLPVANEQFF.

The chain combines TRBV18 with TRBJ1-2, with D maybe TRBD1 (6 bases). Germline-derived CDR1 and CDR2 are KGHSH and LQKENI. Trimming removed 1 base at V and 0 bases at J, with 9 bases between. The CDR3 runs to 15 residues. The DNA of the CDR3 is TGTGCCAGCTCACCACAGGACAGAACTAACTATGGCTACACCTTC. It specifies CASSPQDRTNYGYTF.

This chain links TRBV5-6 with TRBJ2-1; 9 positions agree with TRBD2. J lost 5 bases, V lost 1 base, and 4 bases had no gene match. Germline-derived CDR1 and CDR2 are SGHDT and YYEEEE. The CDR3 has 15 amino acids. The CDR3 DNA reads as TGTGCCAGCAGCTTGAGGCGGGAGGGCCACAATGAGCAGTTCTTC. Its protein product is CASSLRREGHNEQFF.

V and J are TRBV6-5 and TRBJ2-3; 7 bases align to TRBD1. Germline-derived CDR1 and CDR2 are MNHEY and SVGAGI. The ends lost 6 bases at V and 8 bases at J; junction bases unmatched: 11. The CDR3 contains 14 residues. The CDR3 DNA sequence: TGTGCCAGCAGAGGGAACAGGGGAAGTCCTACGCAGTATTTT. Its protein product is CASRGNRGSPTQYF.

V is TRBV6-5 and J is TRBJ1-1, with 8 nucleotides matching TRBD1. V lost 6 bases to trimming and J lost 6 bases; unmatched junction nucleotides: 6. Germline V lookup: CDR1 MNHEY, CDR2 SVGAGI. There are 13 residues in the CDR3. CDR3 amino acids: CASSRQGLPEAFF. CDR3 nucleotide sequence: TGTGCCAGCAGCCGACAGGGGTTACCTGAAGCTTTCTTT.

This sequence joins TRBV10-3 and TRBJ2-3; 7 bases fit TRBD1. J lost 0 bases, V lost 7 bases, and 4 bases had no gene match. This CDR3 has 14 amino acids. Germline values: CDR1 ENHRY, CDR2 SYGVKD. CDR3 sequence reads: CAIKGAFSTDTQYF. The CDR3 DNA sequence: TGTGCCATCAAGGGGGCGTTCAGCACAGATACGCAGTATTTT.

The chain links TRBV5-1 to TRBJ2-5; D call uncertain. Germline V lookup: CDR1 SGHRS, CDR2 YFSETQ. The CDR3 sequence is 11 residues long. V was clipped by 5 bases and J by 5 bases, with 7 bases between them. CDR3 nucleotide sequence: TGCGCCAGCAGAAGTGCGGAGACCCAGTACTTC. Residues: CASRSAETQYF.